A few counts support the clone carrying this T cell receptor (beta chain). What it binds is unknown. This sample is drawn from a study of blood T cells in healthy people across ages. Across the study: Template switching recovered approximately one barcoded beta molecule for every two T cells.

A J-beta primer mix and a sample-barcoded 5' primer were used in a second PCR of about 7 to 12 cycles. The template-switch adaptor, which had 12 random nucleotides, put a tag on each cDNA molecule. TCRdb used MiXCR to reprocess the 5' RACE reads, holding one entry per CDR3 protein. The top ten clones hold approximately 23% of a sample with 700,000 to 950,000 distinct CDR3 sequences, 58% of them seen once. The individuals who served as donors were healthy Caucasians living in Russia, aged roughly 6 to 90. The CDR3 consists of 15 residues. Germline CDR1 reads DFQATT; CDR2 reads SNEGSKA (reference sequence). V trimming: 2 bases; J trimming: 1 base; junction bases outside the gene matches: 7. The study's findings and limits: Possibly, changes in expanded clonotypes were confounded because donor CMV status was unknown.

The TCR was taken from a man aged 25-45 years in good health. The sample consisted of blood. V and J are TRBV20-1 and TRBJ2-5; 7 bases line up with TRBD1. CDR3 in DNA: TGCAGTGCTAGAAGATACAGGGGCGGCCAAGAGACCCAGTACTTC. It codes for CSARRYRGGQETQYF.